This paragraph reports one T cell receptor (beta chain). Assay used: immunoSEQ multiplex PCR; TCRdb lists only in-frame clones, some missing. The table lists 130,000 or so clones, 85% to 90% of them singletons. This entry belongs to a study of control samples from healthy donors and cancer patients. Germline V CDR1 and CDR2: SGHVS, FQNEAQ. The ends lost 0 bases at V and 2 bases at J; junction bases unmatched: 5. This CDR3 comprises 17 residues. The origin of this receptor is a man younger than 40 in good health. V and J are TRBV7-8 and TRBJ1-5; 9 nucleotides align to TRBD1. Specimen: blood. The DNA of the CDR3 is TGTGCCAGCAGCTTAGCGCCCCGACAGGGGGGCAATCAGCCCCAGCATTTT. Residues: CASSLAPRQGGNQPQHF.